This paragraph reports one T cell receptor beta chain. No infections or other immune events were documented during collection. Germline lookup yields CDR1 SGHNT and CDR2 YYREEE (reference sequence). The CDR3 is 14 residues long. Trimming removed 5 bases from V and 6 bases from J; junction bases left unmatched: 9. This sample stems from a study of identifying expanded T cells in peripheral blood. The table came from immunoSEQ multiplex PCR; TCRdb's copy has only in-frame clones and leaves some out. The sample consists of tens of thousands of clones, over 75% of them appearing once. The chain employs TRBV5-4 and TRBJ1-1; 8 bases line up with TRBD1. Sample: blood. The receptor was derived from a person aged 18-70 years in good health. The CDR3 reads CASRGTRGLAEAFF. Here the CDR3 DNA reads TGTGCCAGCAGGGGTACCAGGGGGCTGGCTGAAGCTTTCTTT.